This TCR beta chain stems from a study of OX40 agonist ivuxolimab in advanced cancers. Study overall: Partial responses were observed in three patients, of whom one had hepatocellular carcinoma and two had cutaneous melanoma.

General study results and limits: CD4+ T cells averaged fewer expanded clones than CD8+ T cells. Clonal expansion in partial responders at 0.1-3.0 mg/kg ranked among the lowest.

Here immunoSEQ multiplex PCR was the method, and the copy in TCRdb shows in-frame clones only, minus some. Of under 150,000 clones in the sample, about 92% were seen once. The V and J ends lost 5 bases and 6 bases, in that order; junction bases with no gene match: 10. CDR3 length: 15 amino acids. Germline V lookup: CDR1 SNHLY, CDR2 FYNNEI. On this clone: Its specificity is unknown.

This TCR derives from an adult with an advanced solid tumor such as melanoma, head and neck, liver or kidney cancer. The specimen comprised CD4+ or CD8+ T cells sorted from blood, sampled in a trial of the OX40 agonist ivuxolimab. The rearrangement joins TRBV2 to TRBJ2-4, with 7 bases matching TRBD2. CDR3 sequence (DNA): TGTGCCAGCAGTTTCGAAGTAGCGGGCGGAAACATTCAGTACTTC. Translated: CASSFEVAGGNIQYF.